These T cell receptor beta chains were read from a single sample in a study of blood T cell repertoires in COVID-19. Clones were sequenced by immunoSEQ multiplex PCR, and TCRdb holds only the in-frame ones, with some missing. The sample has 200,000 or so clones, about 80% seen once; the top ten hold less than 9.5%. The sample comprised PBMCs or T cells enriched from blood (not recorded which). The source is a man aged 40-55 years who had recovered from COVID-19. Both conserved end residues are part of each CDR3. D genes are given only for firm matches. Where a row states a size, it is once, few, many or the class of an expanded clone; other rows omit it.

CDR3	DNA	size	V	D	J
CASSLEQGFREQYF	TGTGCCAGCAGCTTAGAACAGGGGTTCCGCGAGCAGTACTTC	-	TRBV7-2	TRBD1	TRBJ2-7
CAISGTGRTEAFF	TGTGCCATCAGTGGGACCGGGAGGACTGAAGCTTTCTTT	-	TRBV10-3	-	TRBJ1-1
CASSQAQNYGYTF	TGTGCCAGCAGTCAAGCCCAGAACTATGGCTACACCTTC	-	TRBV3-1/TRBV3-2	-	TRBJ1-2
CASSSVTGIYGYTF	TGTGCCAGCAGTTCGGTGACAGGGATCTATGGCTACACCTTC	-	TRBV28	TRBD1	TRBJ1-2
CASSSPGVTGNTIYF	TGCGCCAGCAGCTCCCCAGGGGTGACTGGAAACACCATATATTTT	-	TRBV5-1	-	TRBJ1-3
CAISEGGIGYGYTF	TGTGCCATCAGTGAGGGGGGGATAGGCTATGGCTACACCTTC	-	TRBV10-3	-	TRBJ1-2
CASSQGGTGDRGNTIYF	TGCGCCAGCAGCCAAGGTGGGACAGGGGATCGTGGAAACACCATATATTTT	-	TRBV4-1	TRBD1	TRBJ1-3
CASSLTGTRYEQYF	TGTGCCAGCAGCTTGACAGGGACGCGTTACGAGCAGTACTTC	few	TRBV5-4	-	TRBJ2-7
CASSERAGGTEAFF	TGTGCCAGCAGTGAGCGGGCAGGGGGGACTGAAGCTTTCTTT	-	TRBV6-1	TRBD1	TRBJ1-1
CASSSLSTGGEETQYF	TGCGCCAGCAGCTCACTCTCGACAGGGGGTGAAGAGACCCAGTACTTC	-	TRBV5-1	TRBD1	TRBJ2-5
CASRKTGMTEAFF	TGTGCCAGCAGGAAGACAGGGATGACTGAAGCTTTCTTT	-	TRBV6-5	TRBD1	TRBJ1-1
CATSRELDSIYGYTF	TGTGCCACCAGCAGAGAATTAGACAGCATCTATGGCTACACCTTC	-	TRBV15	-	TRBJ1-2
CSVLSGTVREAQYF	TGCAGCGTTCTTAGCGGCACAGTAAGAGAGGCCCAGTACTTC	-	TRBV29-1	-	TRBJ2-5
CASSQQDRQNTEAFF	TGTGCCAGCAGCCAACAAGACAGGCAGAACACTGAAGCTTTCTTT	-	TRBV4-2	-	TRBJ1-1
CASSIFGEPRAFF	TGTGCCAGTAGTATCTTCGGAGAACCCCGAGCTTTCTTT	-	TRBV19	-	TRBJ1-1
CASSTGSGNTIYF	TGTGCCAGCAGTACGGGATCTGGAAACACCATATATTTT	-	TRBV6-5	-	TRBJ1-3
CASSELSPYGYTF	TGTGCCAGCAGTGAACTGTCTCCCTATGGCTACACCTTC	-	TRBV2	-	TRBJ1-2
CASSPRGLAGRETQYF	TGTGCCAGCAGCCCCAGGGGACTAGCGGGCCGAGAGACCCAGTACTTC	-	TRBV4-2	TRBD2	TRBJ2-5
CASSFQGADGYTF	TGTGCCAGCAGCTTCCAGGGGGCAGATGGCTACACCTTC	few	TRBV3-1/TRBV3-2	TRBD1	TRBJ1-2
CATRSLGRPLNTEAFF	TGTGCCACCAGGTCACTGGGCAGGCCCCTGAACACTGAAGCTTTCTTT	-	TRBV10-3	-	TRBJ1-1
CASAPGQLGYEQYF	TGTGCCAGCGCCCCGGGACAGTTAGGCTACGAGCAGTACTTC	-	TRBV6-5	TRBD1	TRBJ2-7
CASSLIRGRGYGYTF	TGTGCCAGCAGTCTTATCAGGGGGCGCGGGTATGGCTACACCTTC	-	TRBV6-5	TRBD1	TRBJ1-2
CSVTAPDLTDPYEQYF	TGCAGCGTGACAGCTCCCGACCTGACTGACCCCTACGAGCAGTACTTC	-	TRBV29-1	-	TRBJ2-7
CASSLRSRGEEAFF	TGTGCCAGCAGCTTAAGGAGTCGCGGGGAAGAAGCTTTCTTT	-	TRBV7-2	-	TRBJ1-1
CASSAGTGKVYTEAFF	TGTGCCAGCAGCGCAGGGACAGGGAAGGTCTACACTGAAGCTTTCTTT	-	TRBV9	TRBD1	TRBJ1-1
CATSRDPDSYSPLHF	TGTGCCACCAGCAGAGATCCAGACAGCTATTCACCCCTCCACTTT	-	TRBV15	-	TRBJ1-6
CATRPRSVETETKNIQYF	TGTGCCACCAGACCCCGTTCGGTGGAGACAGAGACCAAAAACATTCAGTACTTC	-	TRBV24-1	-	TRBJ2-4
CASSARRAGAYNEQFF	TGTGCCAGCAGCGCCCGTAGAGCGGGGGCGTACAATGAGCAGTTCTTC	-	TRBV9	TRBD2	TRBJ2-1
CASSLMSGGGVYNEQFF	TGTGCCAGCAGCTTGATGAGCGGGGGTGGAGTCTACAATGAGCAGTTCTTC	-	TRBV5-4	TRBD2	TRBJ2-1
CSVQAGPGYTF	TGCAGCGTCCAAGCGGGGCCTGGCTACACCTTC	-	TRBV29-1	-	TRBJ1-2
CAWSVWGGANYGYTF	TGTGCCTGGAGTGTCTGGGGGGGAGCTAACTATGGCTACACCTTC	few	TRBV30	-	TRBJ1-2
CASSLWVLRQGALNQPQHF	TGTGCCAGCAGCTTATGGGTTCTTCGACAGGGTGCCCTCAATCAGCCCCAGCATTTT	-	TRBV7-8	TRBD1	TRBJ1-5
CASSDQVANYGYTF	TGTGCCAGCAGTGATCAGGTAGCTAACTATGGCTACACCTTC	-	TRBV2	-	TRBJ1-2
CASSQSSGNTEAFF	TGTGCCAGCAGCCAATCGTCCGGGAACACTGAAGCTTTCTTT	few	TRBV16	-	TRBJ1-1
CASSWLTGTGNEAFF	TGTGCCAGCAGCTGGCTAACCGGGACAGGAAATGAAGCTTTCTTT	-	TRBV5-5	TRBD1	TRBJ1-1
CASSLLAGLYEQYF	TGTGCCAGCAGTTTACTAGCGGGCCTCTACGAGCAGTACTTC	-	TRBV6-2/TRBV6-3	TRBD2	TRBJ2-7
CASSPGVREKLFF	TGTGCCAGCAGCCCAGGGGTCCGGGAAAAACTGTTTTTT	-	TRBV11-1	-	TRBJ1-4
CASSGGYNSPLHF	TGTGCCAGTAGTGGAGGGTACAATTCACCCCTCCACTTT	-	TRBV19	-	TRBJ1-6
CSVLALAQETQYF	TGCAGCGTTTTGGCCCTAGCACAAGAGACCCAGTACTTC	-	TRBV29-1	-	TRBJ2-5
CASSEGGSSGNTIYF	TGTGCCAGCAGTGAAGGCGGTAGCTCTGGAAACACCATATATTTT	-	TRBV6-1	-	TRBJ1-3
CASSRTSGDTQYF	TGTGCCAGCAGCCGTACTAGCGGGGATACGCAGTATTTT	-	TRBV5-4	TRBD2	TRBJ2-3
CASSPTFDDTTQETQYF	TGTGCCAGCAGCCCGACATTCGACGACACCACCCAAGAGACCCAGTACTTC	few	TRBV7-9	-	TRBJ2-5
CASRLSILSEAFF	TGTGCCAGCAGGCTATCGATTCTTTCTGAAGCTTTCTTT	few	TRBV12-3/TRBV12-4	-	TRBJ1-1
CASSGTSRRSLF	TGTGCCAGTAGCGGGACATCCAGAAGGTCGTTATTT	-	TRBV19	-	TRBJ1-1
CASRQRIDQPQHF	TGTGCCAGCAGGCAGCGGATTGATCAGCCCCAGCATTTT	-	TRBV6-6	-	TRBJ1-5
CASSSQQGFYGYTF	TGTGCCAGCAGTTCGCAACAGGGTTTCTATGGCTACACCTTC	-	TRBV28	-	TRBJ1-2
CASRTSGGGTDTQYF	TGTGCCAGCAGAACTAGCGGGGGTGGGACAGATACGCAGTATTTT	-	TRBV28	TRBD2	TRBJ2-3
CASSPSGGPSYEQYF	TGTGCCAGTAGTCCAAGCGGGGGCCCCTCCTACGAGCAGTACTTC	-	TRBV19	TRBD2	TRBJ2-7